The 9 T cell receptor beta chains below come from one sample, sequenced in a study of T cell responses to AZD1222 COVID-19 vaccine. TCRdb's copy holds only in-frame clones and misses some; the assay was immunoSEQ multiplex PCR. Of about 150,000 clones in the sample, approximately 89% were seen once. Sequencing was performed on peripheral blood, taken 28 days after the second AZD1222 dose. These receptor sequences come from an adult who received the AZD1222 COVID-19 vaccine.

CDR3 coding DNA: TGTGCCAGCAGTTCGGCTGGAAACACCATATATTTT. Translation gives CASSSAGNTIYF. The V and J genes are TRBV25-1 and TRBJ1-3; D unresolved. The CDR3 covers 12 residues. Deletions cut 5 bases from V and 2 bases from J, with 4 bases between. The V gene's germline CDR1 is MGHDK and CDR2 SYGVNS. The variable domain in full, completed from reference TRBV25-1 and TRBJ1-3, reads EADIYQTPRYLVIGTGKKITLECSQTMGHDKMYWYQQDPGMELHLIHYSYGVNSTEKGDLSSESTVSRIRTEHFPLTLESARPSHTSQYLCASSSAGNTIYFGEGSWLTVV.

The chain has TRBV28 and TRBJ2-7; the match to TRBD2 covers 9 bases. Germline values: CDR1 MDHEN, CDR2 SYDVKM. This CDR3 spans 16 amino acids. With V trimmed by 2 bases and J by 3 bases, 8 bases remained unmatched. CDR3 protein: CASSLVSSGMFYEQYF. CDR3 coding DNA: TGTGCCAGCAGTTTAGTTTCTAGCGGGATGTTCTACGAGCAGTACTTC.

The CDR3: CASRPPGGGQYF. CDR3 DNA: TGTGCCAGCAGGCCACCGGGCGGGGGGCAGTACTTC. The chain is built from TRBV5-4 and TRBJ2-7, with 7 bases identical to TRBD2. Germline CDR1 reads SGHNT; CDR2 reads YYREEE (reference sequence). With V trimmed by 5 bases and J by 9 bases, 8 bases remained unmatched. This CDR3 contains 12 residues.

The V gene is TRBV2, the J gene TRBJ1-6; D might be TRBD1 (6 bases). Trimming pared 7 bases from V and 10 bases from J, leaving 11 bases between. This CDR3 has 12 residues. Germline V lookup: CDR1 SNHLY, CDR2 FYNNEI. The CDR3 DNA is TGTGCCAGCATGCAGGGGAACTCACCCCTCCACTTT. Residues: CASMQGNSPLHF.

The chain is built from TRBV5-4 and TRBJ1-2, with D unclear. V was pared by 4 bases and J by 6 bases, with 13 bases between. Germline assignment: CDR1 SGHNT and CDR2 YYREEE (reference sequence). The CDR3 runs 13 residues. The CDR3 bases are TGTGCCAGCAGCCATTGGGAGTGGAATGGCTACACCTTC. It encodes CASSHWEWNGYTF.

This clone was counted between two and nine times. V and J are TRBV7-3 and TRBJ2-3; the match to TRBD2 covers 7 bases. The trim removed 2 bases at V and 1 base at J, leaving 6 bases unmatched. CDR3 size: 16 residues. Germline CDR1 and CDR2: SGHTA and FQGTGA. The CDR3 loop reads CASSLRGGGRTDTQYF. The CDR3 DNA is TGTGCCAGCAGCTTACGCGGCGGGGGACGCACAGATACGCAGTATTTT.

This rearrangement joins TRBV18 to TRBJ1-1; TRBD1 might be the D (5 bases). Trimming removed 2 bases at V and 0 bases at J, with 13 bases between. The CDR3 runs to 16 residues. The V gene's germline CDR1 is KGHSH and CDR2 LQKENI. CDR3 region: CASSPSWGEMNTEAFF. CDR3 bases: TGTGCCAGCTCACCATCATGGGGCGAGATGAACACTGAAGCTTTCTTT.

The chain uses TRBV15 and TRBJ2-2; tentatively, D is TRBD2 (5 bases). Germline V gives CDR1 LNHNV, CDR2 YYDKDF (reference sequence). V lost 3 bases, J lost 0 bases, and 8 bases lay in between. This CDR3 contains 15 residues. This CDR3 is CATSSTRANTGELFF. The CDR3 DNA sequence: TGTGCCACCAGCAGCACTAGGGCGAACACCGGGGAGCTGTTTTTT.

The rearrangement joins TRBV6-5 to TRBJ1-2; D unclear. The CDR3 is made up of 13 amino acids. CDR1 MNHEY and CDR2 SVGAGI come from the germline V gene. Trimming removed 7 bases from V and 0 bases from J, with 9 bases in between. This CDR3 is CASTAVTNYGYTF. CDR3 coding DNA: TGTGCCAGCACAGCAGTGACTAACTATGGCTACACCTTC.